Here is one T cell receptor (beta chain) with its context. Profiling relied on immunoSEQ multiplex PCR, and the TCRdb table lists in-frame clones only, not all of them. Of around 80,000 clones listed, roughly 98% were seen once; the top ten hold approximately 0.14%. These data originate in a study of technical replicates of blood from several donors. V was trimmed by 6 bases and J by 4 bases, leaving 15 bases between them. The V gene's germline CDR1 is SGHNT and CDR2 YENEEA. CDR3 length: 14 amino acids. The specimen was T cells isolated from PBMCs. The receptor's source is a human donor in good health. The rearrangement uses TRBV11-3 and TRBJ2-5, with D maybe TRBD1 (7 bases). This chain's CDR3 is CASRNQGEVETQYF. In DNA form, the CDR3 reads TGTGCCAGCAGAAATCAGGGGGAGGTAGAGACCCAGTACTTC.